These 24 T cell receptor beta chains originate from one sample sequenced in a study of cytomegalovirus exposure and HLA in healthy donors. Vbeta (60) and Jbeta (13) primers were used in the PCR. Profiling relied on immunoSEQ multiplex PCR, and the TCRdb table lists in-frame clones only, not all of them. This sample carries some 140,000 clones, approximately 70% of them seen once, and the ten largest clones take 1.3%. Sequencing was carried out using PBMCs. Receptors originate from a woman aged 40 to 50 in good health and CMV-seronegative.

V is TRBV19 and J is TRBJ2-3; perhaps TRBD1 as D (5 bases). The CDR3 totals 14 residues. Germline V gene data show CDR1 as LNHDA and CDR2 as SQIVND (reference sequence). Trimming left V 6 bases short and J 3 bases short, with 13 bases between. The CDR3 loop reads CASSRDFGTDTQYF. CDR3 DNA sequence: TGTGCCAGTAGCAGGGATTTCGGGACAGATACGCAGTATTTT.

The chain combines TRBV2 with TRBJ1-5; D gene unclear. The V gene lost 5 bases and the J gene lost 4 bases, with 12 bases spanning the gap. This CDR3 region has 14 residues. Germline V gene data show CDR1 as SNHLY and CDR2 as FYNNEI. CDR3 in amino acids: CASSQDTENQPQHF. CDR3 bases: TGTGCCAGCAGTCAAGATACAGAAAATCAGCCCCAGCATTTT.

The rearrangement joins TRBV2 to TRBJ1-5; perhaps TRBD1 as D (6 bases). This CDR3 spans 14 amino acids. Trimming cost V 6 bases and J 6 bases, with 15 bases left between them. Germline CDR1 and CDR2: SNHLY and FYNNEI. The CDR3 loop is CASREQGTRQPQHF. In DNA form, the CDR3 reads TGTGCCAGCAGGGAACAGGGTACTCGTCAGCCCCAGCATTTT.

This clone appeared once. The rearrangement uses TRBV4-3 and TRBJ1-5; D unresolved. Germline CDR1 reads LGHNA; CDR2 reads YSLEER. Trimming stripped 0 bases from V and 5 bases from J, with 11 bases between. This CDR3 is 15 amino acids long. CDR3 coding DNA: TGCGCCAGCAGCCAAGATCTGGCAGAACATCAGCCCCAGCATTTT. It specifies CASSQDLAEHQPQHF.

This chain links TRBV11-1 with TRBJ1-1; D is uncertain. CDR1 is SGHAT, CDR2 FQDESV, per germline (reference sequence). The CDR3 runs 12 residues. The V gene lost 5 bases and the J gene lost 1 base, with 5 bases spanning the gap. CDR3 nucleotide sequence: TGTGCCAGCAGCCGGGGGAACACTGAAGCTTTCTTT. Translated: CASSRGNTEAFF.

The rearrangement links TRBV5-4 to TRBJ1-4; D might be TRBD1 (5 bases). The CDR3 is 16 residues long. V shed 4 bases and J shed 2 bases, with 15 bases lying between them. Germline V gene lookup returns CDR1 SGHNT and CDR2 YYREEE (reference sequence). The CDR3 bases are TGTGCCAGCAGCATGGGGGGGGGTACTACTAATGAAAAACTGTTTTTT. This sequence encodes CASSMGGGTTNEKLFF.

This clone has more than one count but fewer than ten. The V gene is TRBV6-5, the J gene TRBJ1-1; TRBD1 aligns across 8 bases. Germline CDR1 reads MNHEY; CDR2 reads SVGAGI. This CDR3 contains 14 residues. After removal of 6 bases from V and 1 base from J, the junction contained 4 bases not matched to a gene. The CDR3 coding sequence is TGTGCCAGCAGAGCAGGGGGCCGGAACACTGAAGCTTTCTTT. This sequence encodes CASRAGGRNTEAFF.

The CDR3 reads CASSVTGYDRTGELFF. The CDR3 nucleotides read TGTGCCAGCAGCGTCACAGGGTATGATCGCACCGGGGAGCTGTTTTTT. The chain joins TRBV5-5 to TRBJ2-2; TRBD1 might be the D (6 bases). The germline CDR1 and CDR2 sequences are SGHKS and YYEKEE (reference sequence). The CDR3 loop spans 16 amino acids. Trimming pared 4 bases from V and 4 bases from J, leaving 17 bases between. Full variable domain (rest looked up from reference TRBV5-5 and TRBJ2-2): DAGVTQSPTHLIKTRGQQVTLRCSPISGHKSVSWYQQVLGQGPQFIFQYYEKEERGRGNFPDRFSARQFPNYSSELNVNALLLGDSALYLCASSVTGYDRTGELFFGEGSRLTVL.

The V gene is TRBV6-6, the J gene TRBJ1-5, with TRBD1 matching 12 bases. From germline, CDR1 is MNHNY and CDR2 SVGAGI (reference sequence). This CDR3 spans 16 amino acids. The V segment lost 6 bases and the J segment 7 bases; nucleotides outside the gene matches: 10. The CDR3 nucleotides read TGTGCCAGCAGGACCACCGGGACAGGGGGCGCCCAGCCCCAGCATTTT. This gives the protein CASRTTGTGGAQPQHF.

V usage is TRBV7-6 and J usage is TRBJ2-5; a possible D gene is TRBD1 (6 bases). This CDR3 is 14 amino acids long. Germline V lookup: CDR1 SGHVS, CDR2 FNYEAQ. V lost 4 bases, J lost 2 bases, and 11 bases lay in between. In DNA form, the CDR3 reads TGTGCCAGCAGCTCCCGGACAGCGCAAGAGACCCAGTACTTC. This sequence encodes CASSSRTAQETQYF.

The rearrangement uses TRBV5-6 and TRBJ2-7; 10 bases agree with TRBD1. CDR3 length equals 15 residues. Germline CDR1 is SGHDT and CDR2 is YYEEEE. V was pared by 4 bases and J by 0 bases, with 4 bases of the junction left unmatched. In DNA, the CDR3 is TGTGCCAGCAGCCGACAGGGGGCCTTCTCCTACGAGCAGTACGTC. Its translation: CASSRQGAFSYEQYV.

V and J are TRBV28 and TRBJ2-2; tentatively, D is TRBD1 (5 bases). V dropped 4 bases and J dropped 5 bases, with 11 bases sitting between them. The CDR3 is made up of 14 amino acids. Germline loops: CDR1 MDHEN, CDR2 SYDVKM. CDR3 in amino acids: CASSSPSGTGELFF. CDR3 nucleotides: TGTGCCAGCAGTTCCCCCTCAGGGACCGGGGAGCTGTTTTTT. The variable domain in full, with the rest retrieved from reference TRBV28 and TRBJ2-2, is DVKVTQSSRYLVKRTGEKVFLECVQDMDHENMFWYRQDPGLGLRLIYFSYDVKMKEKGDIPEGYSVSREKKERFSLILESASTNQTSMYLCASSSPSGTGELFFGEGSRLTVL.

The rearrangement links TRBV27 to TRBJ1-5; no reliable D call. The CDR3 runs to 12 residues. The V end lost 5 bases, the J end lost 6 bases, and 8 bases lay between the germline ends. Germline V gene data show CDR1 as MNHEY and CDR2 as SMNVEV (reference sequence). The DNA for the CDR3 is TGTGCCAGCAGTAGACCAGGTCAGCCCCAGCATTTT. Amino acids: CASSRPGQPQHF.

The V call is TRBV5-5, the J call TRBJ1-5; 11 nucleotides line up with TRBD1. Germline CDR1 SGHKS, CDR2 YYEKEE (reference sequence). Germline trimming cut 4 bases from V and 0 bases from J; bases unmatched to any gene: 9. The CDR3 has 18 amino acids. CDR3 sequence: CASSLGTGGGYSNQPQHF. The CDR3 region has the DNA TGTGCCAGCAGCCTCGGGACAGGGGGGGGGTATAGCAATCAGCCCCAGCATTTT.

The rearrangement joins TRBV28 to TRBJ1-1, with 7 nucleotides matching TRBD1. V was clipped by 5 bases and J by 0 bases; unmatched bases: 9. CDR3 length equals 16 residues. Per the germline V gene, CDR1 is MDHEN and CDR2 is SYDVKM. This CDR3 reads CASSPPQGVVNTEAFF. The CDR3 DNA reads as TGTGCCAGCAGTCCCCCGCAGGGGGTTGTGAACACTGAAGCTTTCTTT.

The chain employs TRBV5-1 and TRBJ2-5, with 9 bases that match TRBD2. This CDR3 has 16 amino acids. Germline CDR1 is SGHRS and CDR2 is YFSETQ. V shed 0 bases and J 6 bases; nucleotides not matched to a gene: 9. CDR3 nucleotide sequence: TGCGCCAGCAGCTTGGCGGCAGCTAGCGGGGAACAGACCCAGTACTTC. Translating it yields CASSLAAASGEQTQYF. The full variable domain, completed using reference TRBV5-1 and TRBJ2-5, is KAGVTQTPRYLIKTRGQQVTLSCSPISGHRSVSWYQQTPGQGLQFLFEYFSETQRNKGNFPGRFSGRQFSNSRSEMNVSTLELGDSALYLCASSLAAASGEQTQYFGPGTRLLVL.

This chain links TRBV11-2 with TRBJ1-4; 9 bases line up with TRBD1. CDR3 size: 13 residues. Germline values: CDR1 SGHAT, CDR2 FQNNGV. The trim removed 11 bases at V and 8 bases at J, leaving 9 bases unmatched. CDR3 region: CASARTGEEKLFF. CDR3 in DNA: TGTGCCTCCGCTCGGACAGGGGAAGAAAAACTGTTTTTT.

This clone came up a few times. CDR3 sequence reads: CASSQEGAGLKLFF. DNA of the CDR3: TGTGCCAGCAGCCAAGAAGGGGCAGGGTTAAAACTGTTTTTT. The chain recombines TRBV4-2 with TRBJ1-4, with a possible D match to TRBD1 (5 bases). Between the trimmed V and J ends, which lost 0 bases and 10 bases, there was a span of 12 bases. This CDR3 has 14 residues. Per the germline V gene, CDR1 is LGHNA and CDR2 is YNFKEQ.

This rearrangement joins TRBV6-6 to TRBJ2-3, with D possibly being TRBD2 (6 bases). The CDR3 covers 15 residues. Trimming took off 2 bases at V and 5 bases at J, with 14 bases between the two ends. Germline lookup yields CDR1 MNHNY and CDR2 SVGAGI (reference sequence). CDR3 nucleotide sequence: TGTGCCAGCAGTTACCGTCAGCGGGCGGGAGATACGCAGTATTTT. It codes for CASSYRQRAGDTQYF.

The J gene is TRBJ1-5, the V gene TRBV10-1; 7 nucleotides agree with TRBD1. The CDR3 covers 15 residues. Germline CDR1 WNHNN, CDR2 SYGVQD (reference sequence). Losses at the gene ends were 2 bases for V and 5 bases for J; bases not matched to a gene: 6. The CDR3 DNA is TGCGCCAGCAGTGAGATGTGGGACAGTTATCAGCCCCAGCATTTT. Translation: CASSEMWDSYQPQHF.

This clone showed up just once. The chain employs TRBV19 and TRBJ2-3, with D possibly being TRBD1 (6 bases). V was shortened by 2 bases and J by 1 base, with 16 bases between the two germline ends. This CDR3 contains 17 residues. The germline gives CDR1 LNHDA, CDR2 SQIVND (reference sequence). The CDR3 DNA reads TGTGCCAGTAGTATATCTCTAACAGGGTTCGGCACAGATACGCAGTATTTT. Amino acid sequence: CASSISLTGFGTDTQYF.

The J gene is TRBJ2-7, the V gene TRBV5-4; D gene ambiguous. The CDR3 contains 13 residues. V lost 0 bases to trimming and J lost 4 bases, with 8 bases between them. Germline V gene lookup returns CDR1 SGHNT and CDR2 YYREEE (reference sequence). The CDR3 DNA is TGTGCCAGCAGCTTGGATACACAGTACGAGCAGTACGTC. Protein product: CASSLDTQYEQYV.

The chain joins TRBV6-6 to TRBJ1-1; TRBD1 matches at 11 bases. Trimming took 2 bases from V and 5 from J; bases not matched to a gene: 1. This CDR3 comprises 14 residues. Germline loops: CDR1 MNHNY, CDR2 SVGAGI (reference sequence). CDR3: CASSYGQGATEAFF. The CDR3 coding sequence is TGTGCCAGCAGTTACGGACAGGGGGCGACTGAAGCTTTCTTT.

This rearrangement joins TRBV28 to TRBJ2-7, with D possibly TRBD1 on 5 matching bases. Germline V gene lookup returns CDR1 MDHEN and CDR2 SYDVKM. The CDR3 is made up of 14 amino acids. Trimming pared 6 bases from V and 6 bases from J, leaving 18 bases between. The CDR3 coding sequence is TGTGCCAGCAGGCGCGCATTACAGGATTCCGAGCAGTACGTC. Amino acid sequence: CASRRALQDSEQYV.